One and the same sample provided the 6 T cell receptor beta chains below, sequenced in a study of blood T cell repertoires in COVID-19. Profiling relied on immunoSEQ multiplex PCR, and the TCRdb table lists in-frame clones only, not all of them. The sample records about 410,000 clones, 86% being singletons. Sequenced sample: peripheral blood. Receptor source: a woman in her thirties with active or convalescent COVID-19.

The chain's CDR3 is CASSPRDDNSPLHF. The DNA for the CDR3 is TGTGCCAGCTCACCGCGGGACGATAATTCACCCCTCCACTTT. V and J are TRBV18 and TRBJ1-6; D is perhaps TRBD1 (5 bases). The V end was cut by 3 bases, the J end by 5 bases, with 8 bases between. The CDR3 covers 14 residues. CDR1 and CDR2 (germline): KGHSH, LQKENI.

The table lists this clone with a count of one. This rearrangement joins TRBV23-1 to TRBJ2-5, with 7 bases fitting TRBD2. TRBV23-1 counts as an open reading frame of uncertain function. CDR3 size: 13 residues. V shed 3 bases and J 3 bases; nucleotides not matched to a gene: 1. The CDR3 DNA reads as TGCGCCAGCAGTCAGGGAGGGAAAGAGACCCAGTACTTC. Amino acid sequence: CASSQGGKETQYF.

V and J are TRBV28 and TRBJ1-2; D unclear. Germline V gives CDR1 MDHEN, CDR2 SYDVKM. The CDR3 has 12 amino acids. The V and J ends lost 4 bases and 4 bases respectively, with 7 bases between them. As DNA, the CDR3 is TGTGCCAGCAGTTCAGATCCCTATGGCTACACCTTC. Translating it yields CASSSDPYGYTF.

This rearrangement joins TRBV5-6 to TRBJ1-5, with 10 bases fitting TRBD1. This CDR3 is 16 amino acids long. Looked up from germline, CDR1 is SGHDT and CDR2 is YYEEEE. V shed 2 bases, J shed 7 bases, and the junction held 9 bases outside the gene matches. CDR3 sequence (DNA): TGTGCCAGCAGCTTAAGAACCGGGACAGGGGACCAGCCCCAGCATTTT. It translates to CASSLRTGTGDQPQHF.

The sample holds a few counts of this clone. This sequence joins TRBV6-2 or TRBV6-3 and TRBJ2-2, with TRBD2 as a possible D gene (6 bases). In germline, CDR1 is MNHEY, CDR2 SVGEGT. The CDR3 sequence is 16 residues long. Trimming removed 6 bases at V and 1 base at J, with 15 bases between. In DNA form, the CDR3 reads TGTGCCAGCAGCCGAAAACAGACTAGGAACACCGGGGAGCTGTTTTTT. The encoded protein is CASSRKQTRNTGELFF.

The chain combines TRBV7-9 with TRBJ2-7; 9 positions agree with TRBD1. CDR1 and CDR2 from the germline V gene are SEHNR and FQNEAQ (reference sequence). This CDR3 is built from 14 residues. The junction had 5 bases not matched to a gene; V was cut back by 3 bases and J by 5 bases. CDR3 DNA sequence: TGTGCCAGCAGCTTCGGACAGGGGTTGAACGAGCAGTACTTC. It yields the protein CASSFGQGLNEQYF.